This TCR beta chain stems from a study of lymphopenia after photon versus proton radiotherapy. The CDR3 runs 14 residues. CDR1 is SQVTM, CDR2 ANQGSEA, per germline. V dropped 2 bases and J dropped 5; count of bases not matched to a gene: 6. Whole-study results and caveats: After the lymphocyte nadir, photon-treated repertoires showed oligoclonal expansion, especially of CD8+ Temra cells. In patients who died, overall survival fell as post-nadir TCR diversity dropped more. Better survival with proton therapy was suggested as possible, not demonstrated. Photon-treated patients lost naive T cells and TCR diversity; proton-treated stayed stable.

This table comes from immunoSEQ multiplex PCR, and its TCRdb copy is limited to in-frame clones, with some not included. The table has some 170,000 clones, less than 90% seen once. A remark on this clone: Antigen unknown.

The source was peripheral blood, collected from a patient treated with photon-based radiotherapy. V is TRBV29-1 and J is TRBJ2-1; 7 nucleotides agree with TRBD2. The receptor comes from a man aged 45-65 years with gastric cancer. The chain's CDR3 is CSVERVLADNEQFF. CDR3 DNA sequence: TGCAGCGTTGAAAGGGTTCTAGCGGACAATGAGCAGTTCTTC.